This TCR beta chain comes out of a study of T cell responses to AZD1222 COVID-19 vaccine. Study-wide results and limits: The reported proportion of spike-specific TCRs targeting unmutated variant regions was nearly half.

The repertoire was sequenced with immunoSEQ multiplex PCR; TCRdb's copy has only in-frame clones and lacks some. The repertoire holds more than 250,000 clones, with 80% to 95% as singletons. Of note for this clone: Its antigen remains unknown.

The germline V gene encodes CDR1 SNHLY and CDR2 FYNNEI. The V and J ends lost 2 bases and 1 base respectively, with 15 bases between them. There are 16 residues in the CDR3. The chain has TRBV2 and TRBJ2-7; D gene ambiguous. This clonotype was sampled from an adult in good health. This sample comprised peripheral blood, obtained on day 0 of AZD1222 vaccination. CDR3 sequence (DNA): TGTGCCAGCAGTGAATTGGGAATCGGAGATTCCTACGAGCAGTACTTC. Its protein product is CASSELGIGDSYEQYF.